This TCR beta chain was captured in a study of T cells in localized non-small cell lung cancer. About this clone itself: Its antigen is currently unknown.

Clones were sequenced by immunoSEQ multiplex PCR, and TCRdb holds only the in-frame ones, with some missing. The sample includes about 60,000 clones, 85% to 90% of them seen just once. This CDR3 has 16 residues. Germline V gene sequence: CDR1 SGHRS, CDR2 YFSETQ. V shed 0 bases and J 4 bases; nucleotides not matched to a gene: 8. Notes on the study in general: The study sequenced only one region of the tumor. As a result, intratumor heterogeneity could not be excluded and remains possible. Uninvolved adjacent lung had the highest recorded T cell clonality, with tumor below it.

The chain recombines TRBV5-1 with TRBJ2-7; 9 nucleotides agree with TRBD1. Specimen: peripheral blood, collected before any cancer treatment. The source is a woman aged 40 to 75 with stage I lung adenocarcinoma. Here the CDR3 reads CASSLATDRGSYEQYF. The CDR3 DNA reads TGCGCCAGCAGCTTGGCCACGGACAGGGGTTCGTACGAGCAGTACTTC.